This T cell receptor (beta chain) originates from a study of shared clonotypes between healthy human individuals. Libraries were prepared by immunoSEQ multiplex PCR; TCRdb keeps only in-frame clonotypes and omits some of them. The table has about 1,500,000 clones, around 97% seen once; the top ten hold approximately 1.1%. Germline V gives CDR1 SGHRS, CDR2 YFSETQ. Losses at the gene ends were 3 bases for V and 0 bases for J; bases not matched to a gene: 9. The CDR3 is made up of 17 amino acids. The chain has TRBV5-1 and TRBJ2-1; 7 nucleotides match TRBD2. The clonotype comes from a young man in good health. Sequencing was carried out using naive CD4+ T cells sorted from blood. Subset meaning: CD45RA+ positively selected. Written as DNA, the CDR3 is TGCGCCAGCAGCTACCTCCTAGCGGCAGACTCCTACAATGAGCAGTTCTTC. It codes for CASSYLLAADSYNEQFF.